The 17 T cell receptor beta chains below all came from one sample that was sequenced in a study of PD-1 blockade in mismatch repair-deficient tumors (dated by TCRdb to 2016 to 2017). The library was prepared using the immunoSEQ multiplex PCR assay. What TCRdb holds here is the immuneACCESS table cut down to in-frame rearrangements. Part of the clones is not present; checked against another copy, under half of the missing clones reflect an unresolved V gene, and the others are unexplained. The table for this sample lists more than 50,000 clones; roughly 88% of them were counted only once. The ten largest clones take up approximately 13% of the sample. The sample here was peripheral blood, taken 52 weeks after starting pembrolizumab. Receptors were obtained from an adult with mismatch repair-deficient cancer.

This sequence joins TRBV6-5 and TRBJ1-2, with D possibly TRBD1 on 6 matching bases. CDR1 is MNHEY and CDR2 is SVGAGI in the germline V gene. Trimming cost V 0 bases and J 1 base, with 9 bases left between them. The CDR3 contains 15 residues. CDR3 in DNA: TGTGCCAGCAGTTACTCGAGGGGGGGTAACTATGGCTACACCTTC. It specifies CASSYSRGGNYGYTF.

The chain recombines TRBV11-2 with TRBJ2-1; TRBD2 aligns across 9 bases. Germline CDR1 is SGHAT and CDR2 is FQNNGV. This CDR3 is 14 amino acids long. With V trimmed by 0 bases and J by 10 bases, 4 bases remained unmatched. CDR3 DNA sequence: TGTGCCAGCAGCTTAGAATTAGGGACTAGCGAGCAGTTCTTC. Translation gives CASSLELGTSEQFF.

The chain uses TRBV28 and TRBJ2-5, with 8 nucleotides matching TRBD2. The trim removed 7 bases at V and 4 bases at J, leaving 5 bases unmatched. The CDR3 has 13 residues. CDR1 MDHEN and CDR2 SYDVKM come from the germline V gene. CDR3 in amino acids: CASTVAGLETQYF. The CDR3 DNA reads TGTGCCAGCACCGTAGCGGGATTAGAGACCCAGTACTTC.

In its sample, this clone was seen a few times. Here the CDR3 DNA reads TGCGCCAGCAGTGGATTTAGTTCTAATTACAATGAGCAGTTCTTC. Its protein product is CASSGFSSNYNEQFF. The chain has TRBV10-2 and TRBJ2-1; no clear D gene. Germline lookup yields CDR1 WSHSY and CDR2 SAAADI. Trimming took 4 bases from V and 4 from J, leaving 14 bases between them. The CDR3 covers 15 residues.

This chain connects TRBV7-9 to TRBJ2-3; D possibly corresponds to TRBD2 (6 bases). The germline V gene has CDR1 SEHNR and CDR2 FQNEAQ (reference sequence). The CDR3 loop spans 13 amino acids. The V and J ends lost 5 bases and 8 bases respectively, with 14 bases between them. Here the CDR3 reads CASSLGTPFTQYF. DNA of the CDR3: TGTGCCAGCAGCCTAGGGACTCCGTTTACGCAGTATTTT.

V is TRBV2 and J is TRBJ1-1; D might be TRBD1 (5 bases). The V end lost 10 bases, the J end lost 4 bases, and 13 bases lay between the germline ends. The V gene's germline CDR1 is SNHLY and CDR2 FYNNEI. The CDR3 loop spans 12 amino acids. As DNA, the CDR3 is TGTGCCAACCCAGGGTCCGGCACTGAAGCTTTCTTT. Translated, it gives CANPGSGTEAFF.

The chain recombines TRBV6-1 with TRBJ1-4; D unresolved. V was pared by 3 bases and J by 2 bases, with 7 bases between. CDR3 size: 14 residues. Per germline, CDR1 MNHNS and CDR2 SASEGT. CDR3 bases: TGTGCCAGCAGTGAGGCTGGGACTAATGAAAAACTGTTTTTT. Protein: CASSEAGTNEKLFF.

The genes are TRBV15 and TRBJ2-3; 14 nucleotides match TRBD2. V was clipped by 4 bases and J by 1 base; unmatched bases: 4. CDR1 and CDR2 (germline): LNHNV, YYDKDF (reference sequence). The CDR3 contains 17 residues. This CDR3 reads CATSTLGLAGGTDTQYF. The CDR3 nucleotides read TGTGCCACCAGCACCCTGGGACTAGCGGGAGGCACAGATACGCAGTATTTT.

By sample fraction, this clone is medium-sized. The gene calls are TRBV29-1 and TRBJ2-5, with 10 bases aligning to TRBD2. The germline gives CDR1 SQVTM, CDR2 ANQGSEA. V was pared by 6 bases and J by 5 bases, with 9 bases of the junction left unmatched. CDR3 size: 14 residues. The CDR3 sequence is CSVGASGGGETQYF. The DNA for the CDR3 is TGCAGCGTGGGGGCTAGCGGGGGTGGGGAGACCCAGTACTTC.

The chain uses TRBV15 and TRBJ1-3, with 7 bases lining up with TRBD1. The germline CDR1 and CDR2 sequences are LNHNV and YYDKDF (reference sequence). V was pared by 9 bases and J by 0 bases, with 8 bases of the junction left unmatched. This CDR3 region has 15 residues. For the CDR3, the DNA is TGTGCCACGCAGAAAGACAGGGCCTCTGGAAACACCATATATTTT. This codes for CATQKDRASGNTIYF.

The V gene is TRBV18, the J gene TRBJ2-5, with 8 bases that match TRBD2. J lost 3 bases, V lost 1 base, and 4 bases had no gene match. The CDR3 has 15 amino acids. The germline gives CDR1 KGHSH, CDR2 LQKENI. The CDR3 reads CASSPRFGGEETQYF. The CDR3 bases are TGTGCCAGCTCACCACGGTTCGGGGGGGAAGAGACCCAGTACTTC.

The chain is built from TRBV7-2 and TRBJ2-5; TRBD1 aligns across 7 bases. CDR3 length: 16 residues. J gave up 5 bases and V 3 bases, and 12 bases lay outside the gene matches. The germline V gene encodes CDR1 SGHTA and CDR2 FQGNSA. The CDR3 reads CASSLGQTKPVETQYF. CDR3 nucleotide sequence: TGTGCCAGCAGCTTGGGACAGACCAAACCGGTGGAGACCCAGTACTTC. Drawing the rest from reference TRBV7-2 and TRBJ2-5, the complete variable domain is GAGVSQSPSNKVTEKGKDVELRCDPISGHTALYWYRQSLGQGLEFLIYFQGNSAPDKSGLPSDRFSAERTGGSVSTLTIQRTQQEDSAVYLCASSLGQTKPVETQYFGPGTRLLVL.

The chain uses TRBV7-3 and TRBJ2-1; 9 nucleotides line up with TRBD2. The ends lost 3 bases at V and 3 bases at J; junction bases unmatched: 3. The CDR3 has 15 amino acids. Looked up from germline, CDR1 is SGHTA and CDR2 is FQGTGA. The CDR3 DNA follows: TGTGCCAGCAGCTTTAGCGGGAGTCTCTACAATGAGCAGTTCTTC. Translation gives CASSFSGSLYNEQFF.

This clone was seen more than once but under ten times. This chain connects TRBV25-1 to TRBJ2-7; D not resolved. This CDR3 contains 13 residues. Trimming shortened V by 5 bases and J by 1 base, and 9 bases separated the two germline ends. Germline V CDR1 and CDR2: MGHDK, SYGVNS. In nucleotides, the CDR3 is TGTGCCAGCAGTCACCAGAGGTCCTACGAGCAGTACTTC. Translation: CASSHQRSYEQYF.

The chain uses TRBV28 and TRBJ2-1; 7 bases match TRBD2. The V and J ends lost 7 bases and 5 bases, in that order; junction bases with no gene match: 17. CDR3 length: 17 residues. Per the germline V gene, CDR1 is MDHEN and CDR2 is SYDVKM. The CDR3 nucleotides read TGTGCCAGCAAACAAAGCGGGATCGGGGGTGGCCACAATGAGCAGTTCTTC. It codes for CASKQSGIGGGHNEQFF.

The sample holds a few counts of this clone. The gene calls are TRBV6-5 and TRBJ1-3; D remains unclear. The CDR3 covers 13 residues. CDR1 and CDR2 (germline): MNHEY, SVGAGI. Trimming took off 8 bases at V and 0 bases at J, with 8 bases between the two ends. The CDR3 loop is CASCSYSGNTIYF. The CDR3 nucleotides read TGTGCCAGCTGTTCATACTCTGGAAACACCATATATTTT.

The chain couples TRBV7-8 to TRBJ2-1; tentative D call: TRBD2 (5 bases). Germline V lookup: CDR1 SGHVS, CDR2 FQNEAQ. This CDR3 region has 14 residues. With 4 bases removed from V and 2 bases from J, the gap between germline ends came to 9 bases. CDR3 loop: CASSSLGAYNEQFF. In nucleotides, the CDR3 is TGTGCCAGCAGCTCCCTCGGGGCCTACAATGAGCAGTTCTTC.